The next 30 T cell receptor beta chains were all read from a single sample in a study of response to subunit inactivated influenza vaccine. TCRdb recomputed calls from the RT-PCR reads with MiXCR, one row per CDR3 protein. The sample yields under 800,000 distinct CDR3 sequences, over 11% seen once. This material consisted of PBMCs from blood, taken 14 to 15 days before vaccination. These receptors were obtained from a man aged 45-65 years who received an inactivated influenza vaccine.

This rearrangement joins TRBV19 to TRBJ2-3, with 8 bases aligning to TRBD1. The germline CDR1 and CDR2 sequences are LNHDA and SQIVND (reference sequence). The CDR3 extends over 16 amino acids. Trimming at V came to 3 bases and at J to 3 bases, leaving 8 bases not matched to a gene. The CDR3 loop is CASSIGQGFLTDTQYF. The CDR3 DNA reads TGTGCCAGTAGTATTGGACAGGGATTCCTAACAGATACGCAGTATTTT.

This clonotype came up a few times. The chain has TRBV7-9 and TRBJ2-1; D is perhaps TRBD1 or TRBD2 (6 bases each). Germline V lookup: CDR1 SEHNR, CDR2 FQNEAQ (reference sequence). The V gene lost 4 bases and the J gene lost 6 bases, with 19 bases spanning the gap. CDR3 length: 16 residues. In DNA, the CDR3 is TGTGCCAGCAGCTCTTCCTGGGGGGACAATTCCAATGAGCAGTTCTTC. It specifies CASSSSWGDNSNEQFF.

The CDR3 region is CATRFRNTEAFF. In DNA form, the CDR3 reads TGTGCCACCAGATTCAGGAACACTGAAGCTTTCTTT. The rearrangement joins TRBV6-1 to TRBJ1-1; D remains unclear. V lost 10 bases and J 1 base, leaving 10 bases between the germline ends. CDR3 length: 12 residues. Germline V CDR1 and CDR2: MNHNS, SASEGT.

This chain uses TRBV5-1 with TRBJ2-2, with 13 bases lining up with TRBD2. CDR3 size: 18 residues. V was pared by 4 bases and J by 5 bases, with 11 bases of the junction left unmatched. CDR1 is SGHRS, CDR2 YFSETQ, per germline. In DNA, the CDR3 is TGCGCCAGCAGCAGGGGACTAGCGGGGCCCGCTGGAACCGGGGAGCTGTTTTTT. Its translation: CASSRGLAGPAGTGELFF.

The CDR3 nucleotides are TGTGCCAGCAGTTTCTTTGGGGCCGCCTACGAGCAGTACTTC. Its translation: CASSFFGAAYEQYF. The chain combines TRBV27 with TRBJ2-7; TRBD1 might be the D (5 bases). This CDR3 has 14 residues. Germline CDR1 is MNHEY and CDR2 is SMNVEV (reference sequence). V lost 3 bases to trimming and J lost 2 bases, with 11 bases between them.

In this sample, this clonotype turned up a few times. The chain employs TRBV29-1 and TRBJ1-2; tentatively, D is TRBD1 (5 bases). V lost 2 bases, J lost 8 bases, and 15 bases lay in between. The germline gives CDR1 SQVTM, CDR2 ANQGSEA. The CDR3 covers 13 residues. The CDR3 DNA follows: TGCAGCGTTGAATGGGGGTTGGAAGTCGGCTACACCTTC. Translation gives CSVEWGLEVGYTF.

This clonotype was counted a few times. In DNA, the CDR3 is TGTGCCATCAGTGAGGGCGCCGCTGAGCAGTTCTTC. It codes for CAISEGAAEQFF. The chain carries TRBV10-3 and TRBJ2-1; D unresolved. The CDR3 length is 12 residues. The ends were cut back, 2 bases at V and 9 bases at J, with 8 bases in the middle. Per the germline V gene, CDR1 is ENHRY and CDR2 is SYGVKD.

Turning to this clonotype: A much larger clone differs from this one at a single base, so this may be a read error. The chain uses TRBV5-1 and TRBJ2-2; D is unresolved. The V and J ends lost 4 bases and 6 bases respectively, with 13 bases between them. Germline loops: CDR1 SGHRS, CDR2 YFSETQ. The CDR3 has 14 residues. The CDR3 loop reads CASSPDEFPGELFF. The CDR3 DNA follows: TGCGCCAGCAGCCCGGACGAGTTTCCCGGGGAGCTGTTTTTT.

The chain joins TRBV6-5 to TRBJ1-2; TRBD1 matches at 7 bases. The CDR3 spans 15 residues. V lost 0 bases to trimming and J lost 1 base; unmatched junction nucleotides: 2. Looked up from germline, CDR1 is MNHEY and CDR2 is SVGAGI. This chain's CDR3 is CASSYSGQNNYGYTF. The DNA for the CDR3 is TGTGCCAGCAGTTACTCGGGACAGAATAACTATGGCTACACCTTC.

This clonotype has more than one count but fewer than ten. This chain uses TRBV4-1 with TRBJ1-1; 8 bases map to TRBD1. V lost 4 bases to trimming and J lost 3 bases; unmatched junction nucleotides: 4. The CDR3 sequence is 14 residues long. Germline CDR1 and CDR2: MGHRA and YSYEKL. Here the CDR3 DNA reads TGCGCCAGCAGCCGGATGGACAGGGACACTGAAGCTTTCTTT. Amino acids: CASSRMDRDTEAFF.

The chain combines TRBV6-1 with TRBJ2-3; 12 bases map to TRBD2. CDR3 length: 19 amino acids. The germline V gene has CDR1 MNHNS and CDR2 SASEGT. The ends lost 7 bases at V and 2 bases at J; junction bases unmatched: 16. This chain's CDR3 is CASTYHPQTSGGFTDTQYF. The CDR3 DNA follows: TGTGCCAGCACCTACCACCCCCAAACTAGCGGGGGGTTCACAGATACGCAGTATTTT.

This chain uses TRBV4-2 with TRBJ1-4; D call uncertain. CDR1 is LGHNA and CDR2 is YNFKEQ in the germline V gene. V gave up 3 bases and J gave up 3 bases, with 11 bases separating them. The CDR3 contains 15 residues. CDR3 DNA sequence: TGTGCCAGCAGCCAGGACGCTGCAGCTAATGAAAAACTGTTTTTT. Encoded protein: CASSQDAAANEKLFF.

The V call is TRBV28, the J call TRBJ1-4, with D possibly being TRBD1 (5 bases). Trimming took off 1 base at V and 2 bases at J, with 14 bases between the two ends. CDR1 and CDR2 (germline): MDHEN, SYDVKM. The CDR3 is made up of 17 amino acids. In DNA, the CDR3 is TGTGCCAGCAGTTTATCGGTCGGGGGAGACACTAATGAAAAACTGTTTTTT. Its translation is CASSLSVGGDTNEKLFF.

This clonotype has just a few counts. The CDR3 coding sequence is TGCGCCAGCAGCTTGACTCCGGGACAGGGGGTCTCCTACGAGCAGTACTTC. Encoded protein: CASSLTPGQGVSYEQYF. This chain joins TRBV5-1 and TRBJ2-7; TRBD1 matches at 11 bases. CDR1 is SGHRS and CDR2 is YFSETQ in the germline V gene. The CDR3 has 17 amino acids. Unmatched junction bases numbered 6, after V lost 1 base and J lost 0 bases.

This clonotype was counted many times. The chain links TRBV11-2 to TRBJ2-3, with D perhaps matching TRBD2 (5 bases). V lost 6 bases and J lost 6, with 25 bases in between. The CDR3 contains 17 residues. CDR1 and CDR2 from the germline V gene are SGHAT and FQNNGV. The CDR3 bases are TGTGCCAGCAGAGCTAAGTCGGGGATTGTAAGGTTGGATACGCAGTATTTT. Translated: CASRAKSGIVRLDTQYF.

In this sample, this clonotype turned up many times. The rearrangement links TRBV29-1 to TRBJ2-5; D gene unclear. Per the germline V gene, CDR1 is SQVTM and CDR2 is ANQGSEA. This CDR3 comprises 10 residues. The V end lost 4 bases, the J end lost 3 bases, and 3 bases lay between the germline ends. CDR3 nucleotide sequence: TGCAGCGTTGGGGAAGAGACCCAGTACTTC. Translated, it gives CSVGEETQYF.

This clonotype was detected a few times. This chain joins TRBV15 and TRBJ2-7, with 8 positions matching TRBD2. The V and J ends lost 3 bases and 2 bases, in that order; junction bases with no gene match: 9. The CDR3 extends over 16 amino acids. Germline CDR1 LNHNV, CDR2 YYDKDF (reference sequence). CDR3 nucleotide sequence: TGTGCCACCAGCAGCTTCCGCGGGAGGAATCCCTACGAGCAGTACTTC. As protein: CATSSFRGRNPYEQYF.

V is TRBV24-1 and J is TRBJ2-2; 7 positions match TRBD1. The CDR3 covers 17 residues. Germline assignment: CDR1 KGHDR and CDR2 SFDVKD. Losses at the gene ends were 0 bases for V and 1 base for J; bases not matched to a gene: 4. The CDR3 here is CATSDLSRGRNTGELFF. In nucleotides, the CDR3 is TGTGCCACCAGTGATTTGAGCAGGGGGAGGAACACCGGGGAGCTGTTTTTT.

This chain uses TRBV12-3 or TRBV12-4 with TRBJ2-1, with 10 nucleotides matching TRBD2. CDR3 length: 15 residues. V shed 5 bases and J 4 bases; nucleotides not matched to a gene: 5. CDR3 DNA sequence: TGTGCCAGCAGTATTGGACTAGCGGATTACAATGAGCAGTTCTTC. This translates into CASSIGLADYNEQFF.

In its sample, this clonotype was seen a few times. In nucleotides, the CDR3 is TGTGCCACTACGACTAGCGGGGCGGTCGGGGAGCTGTTTTTT. Translating it yields CATTTSGAVGELFF. The chain joins TRBV10-3 to TRBJ2-2; 11 nucleotides line up with TRBD2. Germline lookup yields CDR1 ENHRY and CDR2 SYGVKD. J lost 7 bases, V lost 10 bases, and 8 bases had no gene match. The CDR3 consists of 14 residues.

The CDR3 spells CASSPGAPNSPLHF. In DNA, the CDR3 is TGTGCCAGCAGCCCCGGGGCACCGAATTCACCCCTCCACTTT. The chain combines TRBV27 with TRBJ1-6, with a tentative D call TRBD1 (5 bases). CDR3 length: 14 amino acids. Germline V lookup: CDR1 MNHEY, CDR2 SMNVEV (reference sequence). Trimming cost V 6 bases and J 7 bases, with 13 bases left between them.

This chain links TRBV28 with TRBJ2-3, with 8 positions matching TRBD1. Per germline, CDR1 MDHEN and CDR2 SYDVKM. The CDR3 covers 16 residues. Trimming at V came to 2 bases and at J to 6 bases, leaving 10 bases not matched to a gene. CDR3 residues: CASSLRSGRGPDTQYF. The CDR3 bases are TGTGCCAGCAGTTTAAGGTCGGGCAGGGGGCCGGATACGCAGTATTTT.

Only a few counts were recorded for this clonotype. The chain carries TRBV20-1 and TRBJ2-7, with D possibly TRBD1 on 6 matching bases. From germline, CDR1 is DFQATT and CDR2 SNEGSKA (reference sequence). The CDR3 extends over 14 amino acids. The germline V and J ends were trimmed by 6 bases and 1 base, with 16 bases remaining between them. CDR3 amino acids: CSATNPGHSYEQYF. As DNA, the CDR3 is TGCAGTGCAACCAATCCGGGACATTCCTACGAGCAGTACTTC.

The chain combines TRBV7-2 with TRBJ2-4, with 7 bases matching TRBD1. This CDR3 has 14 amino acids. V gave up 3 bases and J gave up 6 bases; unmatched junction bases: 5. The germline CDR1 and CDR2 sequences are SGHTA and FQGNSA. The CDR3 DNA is TGTGCCAGCAGCTTCTACAGGGGCGCAAACATTCAGTACTTC. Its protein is CASSFYRGANIQYF.

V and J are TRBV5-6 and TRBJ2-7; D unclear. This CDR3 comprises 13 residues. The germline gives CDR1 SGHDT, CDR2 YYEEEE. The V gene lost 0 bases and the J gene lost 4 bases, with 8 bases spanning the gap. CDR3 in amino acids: CASSLGVFYEQYF. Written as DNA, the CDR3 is TGTGCCAGCAGCTTGGGAGTGTTTTACGAGCAGTACTTC.

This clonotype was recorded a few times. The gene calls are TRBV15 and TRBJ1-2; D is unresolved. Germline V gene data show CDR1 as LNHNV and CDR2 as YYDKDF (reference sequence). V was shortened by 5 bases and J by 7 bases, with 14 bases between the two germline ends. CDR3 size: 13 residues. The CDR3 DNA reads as TGTGCCACCAGCTCATGGAGGGAGGGTGGCTACACCTTC. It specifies CATSSWREGGYTF. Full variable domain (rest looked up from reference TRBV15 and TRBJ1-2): DAMVIQNPRYQVTQFGKPVTLSCSQTLNHNVMYWYQQKSSQAPKLLFHYYDKDFNNEADTPDNFQSRRPNTSFCFLDIRSPGLGDTAMYLCATSSWREGGYTFGSGTRLTVV.

CDR3 sequence reads: CASSLAPPVPYNEQFF. The CDR3 nucleotides are TGTGCCAGCAGCTTAGCGCCCCCCGTACCTTACAATGAGCAGTTCTTC. The chain has TRBV7-9 and TRBJ2-1; D gene unclear. The V gene lost 0 bases and the J gene lost 4 bases, with 13 bases spanning the gap. The CDR3 has 16 residues. The germline V gene has CDR1 SEHNR and CDR2 FQNEAQ (reference sequence).

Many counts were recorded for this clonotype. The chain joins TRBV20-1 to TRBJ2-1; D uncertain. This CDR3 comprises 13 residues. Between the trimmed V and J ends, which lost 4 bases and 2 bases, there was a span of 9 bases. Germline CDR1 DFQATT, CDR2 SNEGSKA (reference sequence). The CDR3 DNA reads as TGCAGTGCTACTCGGCCAACCTACAATGAGCAGTTCTTC. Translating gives CSATRPTYNEQFF.

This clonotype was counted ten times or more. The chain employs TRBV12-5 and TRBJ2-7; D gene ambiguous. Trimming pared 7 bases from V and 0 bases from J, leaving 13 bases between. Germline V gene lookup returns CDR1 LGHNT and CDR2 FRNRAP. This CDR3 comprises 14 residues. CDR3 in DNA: TGTGCTAGTGACCAACAGCGAAGCTCCTACGAGCAGTACTTC. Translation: CASDQQRSSYEQYF.

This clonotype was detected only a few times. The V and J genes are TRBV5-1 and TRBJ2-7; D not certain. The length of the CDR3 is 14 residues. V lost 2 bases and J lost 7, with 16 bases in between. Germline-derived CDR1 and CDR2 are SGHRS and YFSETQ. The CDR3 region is CASSFTKVPTEQYF. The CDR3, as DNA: TGCGCCAGCAGCTTTACAAAGGTACCTACGGAGCAGTACTTC.